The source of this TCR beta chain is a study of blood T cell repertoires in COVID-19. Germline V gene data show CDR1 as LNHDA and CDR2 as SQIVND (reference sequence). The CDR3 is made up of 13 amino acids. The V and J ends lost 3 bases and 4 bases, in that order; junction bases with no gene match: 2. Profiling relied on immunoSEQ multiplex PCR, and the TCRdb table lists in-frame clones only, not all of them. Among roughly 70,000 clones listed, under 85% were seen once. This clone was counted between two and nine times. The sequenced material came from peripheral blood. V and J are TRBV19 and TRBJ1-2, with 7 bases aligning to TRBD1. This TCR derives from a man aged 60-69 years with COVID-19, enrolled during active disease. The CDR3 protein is CASSMTGIYGYTF. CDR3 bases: TGTGCCAGTAGTATGACAGGGATCTATGGCTACACCTTC.